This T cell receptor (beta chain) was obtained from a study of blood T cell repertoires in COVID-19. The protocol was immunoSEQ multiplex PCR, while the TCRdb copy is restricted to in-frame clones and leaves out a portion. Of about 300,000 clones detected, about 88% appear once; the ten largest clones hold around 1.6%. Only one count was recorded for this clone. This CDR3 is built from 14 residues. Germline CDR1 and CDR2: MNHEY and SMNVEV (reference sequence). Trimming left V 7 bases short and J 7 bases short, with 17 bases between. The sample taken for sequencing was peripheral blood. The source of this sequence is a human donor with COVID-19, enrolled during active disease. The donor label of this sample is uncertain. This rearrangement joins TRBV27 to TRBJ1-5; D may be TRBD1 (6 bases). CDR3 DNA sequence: TGTGCCAGCAACACCCGGGGGAGGGGGCAGCCCCAGCATTTT. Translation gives CASNTRGRGQPQHF.